Detailed here is one T cell receptor beta chain. The investigators introduced synthetic TCR analog templates into each PCR as spikes. Libraries were prepared by immunoSEQ multiplex PCR; TCRdb keeps only in-frame clonotypes and omits some of them. The sample records 70,000 to 90,000 clones, approximately 81% being singletons. Time point here: pretreatment peripheral blood. The record originates from a study of PD-L1 blockade in urothelial cancer. Study-level background: Males with bladder-origin urothelial cancer constituted about nine tenths of the roughly 30 patients. Blood analysis took place 3 weeks (second dose) and 6 weeks after treatment start. Among blood samples, the median T cell count was some 150,000.

This CDR3 contains 15 residues. V was pared by 1 base and J by 3 bases, with 2 bases of the junction left unmatched. CDR1 and CDR2 from the germline V gene are MNHNS and SASEGT. The gene calls are TRBV6-1 and TRBJ1-2, with 10 bases aligning to TRBD1. This receptor was taken from a man aged 60 to 69 with urothelial cancer. Sequenced material: PBMCs, taken around atezolizumab (anti-PD-L1) treatment. The DNA for the CDR3 is TGTGCCAGCAGTGAAGGGGGACAGGGGTACTATGGCTACACCTTC. Translating it yields CASSEGGQGYYGYTF.